These 10 T cell receptor beta chains were sequenced from one sample in a study of blood T cell repertoires in COVID-19. Libraries were prepared by immunoSEQ multiplex PCR; TCRdb keeps only in-frame clonotypes and omits some of them. The sample consists of a few hundred thousand clones, more than 85% of them appearing once. Sample: PBMCs or T cells enriched from blood (not recorded which). These receptor sequences come from a woman aged 30 to 39 who had recovered from COVID-19.

This clone was found once. The chain has TRBV2 and TRBJ2-1, with TRBD2 matching over 10 bases. In germline, CDR1 is SNHLY, CDR2 FYNNEI. This CDR3 has 13 amino acids. V gave up 7 bases and J gave up 7 bases; unmatched junction bases: 4. In nucleotides, the CDR3 is TGTGCCAGCAAGGGGACTAGCGCGAATGAGCAGTTCTTC. It is translated as CASKGTSANEQFF.

This rearrangement joins TRBV15 to TRBJ2-1; 10 positions agree with TRBD2. Trimming cost V 1 base and J 9 bases; bases outside gene matches: 9. Germline CDR1 LNHNV, CDR2 YYDKDF (reference sequence). The CDR3 length is 16 residues. The CDR3 sequence: CATSRASSGRGGEQFF. For the CDR3, the DNA is TGTGCCACCAGCAGAGCGTCTAGCGGGAGAGGGGGTGAGCAGTTCTTC.

The chain links TRBV28 to TRBJ2-2; TRBD1 matches at 8 bases. Germline values: CDR1 MDHEN, CDR2 SYDVKM. This CDR3 is built from 16 residues. V lost 2 bases to trimming and J lost 4 bases; unmatched junction nucleotides: 6. The CDR3 sequence is CASSLLPGGTTGELFF. CDR3 in DNA: TGTGCCAGCAGTTTACTCCCAGGGGGCACCACCGGGGAGCTGTTTTTT.

The CDR3 sequence is CASSYTGQPNEKLFF. CDR3 sequence (DNA): TGTGCCAGCAGTTACACGGGACAACCCAATGAAAAACTGTTTTTT. The V call is TRBV7-6, the J call TRBJ1-4; maybe TRBD1 (6 bases). Between the trimmed V and J ends, which lost 6 bases and 5 bases, there was a span of 16 bases. CDR3 length: 15 residues. The germline gives CDR1 SGHVS, CDR2 FNYEAQ.

This chain connects TRBV11-2 to TRBJ1-3, with D uncertain. CDR1 and CDR2 from the germline V gene are SGHAT and FQNNGV. CDR3 size: 15 residues. Trimming shortened V by 2 bases and J by 4 bases, and 12 bases separated the two germline ends. CDR3 coding DNA: TGTGCCAGCAGCTTAAGCCCGACGGGAGGAAACACCATATATTTT. Translated: CASSLSPTGGNTIYF.

This clone was detected once. V usage is TRBV6-5 and J usage is TRBJ2-5; D possibly corresponds to TRBD2 (5 bases). V lost 7 bases and J lost 2, with 8 bases in between. The CDR3 spans 12 residues. Germline loops: CDR1 MNHEY, CDR2 SVGAGI. The CDR3 loop is CASNGNQETQYF. As DNA, the CDR3 is TGTGCCAGCAACGGGAATCAAGAGACCCAGTACTTC.

V is TRBV18 and J is TRBJ2-7, with TRBD1 matching 9 bases. Unmatched junction bases numbered 6, after V lost 5 bases and J lost 1 base. CDR3 length: 15 residues. Germline assignment: CDR1 KGHSH and CDR2 LQKENI. The CDR3 DNA sequence: TGTGCCAGCTCATCGGGACAGGGACTGTCCTACGAGCAGTACTTC. It translates to CASSSGQGLSYEQYF.

The chain is built from TRBV7-9 and TRBJ2-1; D gene ambiguous. CDR3 size: 15 residues. V shed 6 bases and J shed 1 base, with 13 bases lying between them. The V gene's germline CDR1 is SEHNR and CDR2 FQNEAQ (reference sequence). CDR3 bases: TGTGCCAGCAGTCTCATGCGCAAGTCCTACAATGAGCAGTTCTTC. Translation gives CASSLMRKSYNEQFF. The full variable domain, with the rest looked up from reference TRBV7-9 and TRBJ2-1, is DTGVSQNPRHKITKRGQNVTFRCDPISEHNRLYWYRQTLGQGPEFLTYFQNEAQLEKSRLLSDRFSAERPKGSFSTLEIQRTEQGDSAMYLCASSLMRKSYNEQFFGPGTRLTVL.

The rearrangement links TRBV6-2 or TRBV6-3 to TRBJ1-2; 8 positions agree with TRBD1. This CDR3 region has 14 residues. Per the germline V gene, CDR1 is MNHEY and CDR2 is SVGEGT. The junction had 2 bases not matched to a gene; V was cut back by 2 bases and J by 3 bases. The CDR3 DNA sequence: TGTGCCAGCAGTTACCAGGGGGCTGACTATGGCTACACCTTC. This gives the protein CASSYQGADYGYTF.

The chain recombines TRBV6-5 with TRBJ1-3, with D unresolved. The germline gives CDR1 MNHEY, CDR2 SVGAGI. The CDR3 has 13 amino acids. Between the trimmed V and J ends, which lost 11 bases and 4 bases, there was a span of 15 bases. The chain's CDR3 is CASIPAAGNTIYF. DNA for the CDR3: TGTGCCTCTATCCCGGCGGCGGGAAACACCATATATTTT.